A single T cell receptor (beta chain) is shown here with its context. This could be a read error, since a much larger clone is one nucleotide away. The CDR3 has 14 amino acids. J lost 5 bases, V lost 3 bases, and 4 bases had no gene match. Germline V gene lookup returns CDR1 WNHNN and CDR2 SYGVQD (reference sequence). This specimen comes from a study of T-cell reconstitution after alpha-beta-depleted transplantation in children. Researchers prepared the TCRbeta library using unique molecular identifiers, the study reports. TCRdb reanalysed the PCR reads using MiXCR and keeps one entry per CDR3 protein. The table includes hundreds of thousands of distinct CDR3 sequences, roughly a tenth detected once.

This clonotype was sampled from a child under 10 years old with inherited bone marrow failure, due to receive a stem cell transplant. Specimen: PBMCs, collected before TCRalphabeta/CD19-depleted stem cell transplant. The chain carries TRBV10-1 and TRBJ2-1; TRBD2 aligns across 7 bases. The CDR3 loop reads CASSEQAGDNEQFF. Here the CDR3 DNA reads TGCGCCAGCAGTGAACAGGCGGGGGACAATGAGCAGTTCTTC.